This T cell receptor beta chain was captured by sequencing in a study of chemoradiotherapy in HPV16-positive cancers. TCRdb's copy holds only in-frame clones and misses some; the assay was immunoSEQ multiplex PCR. The sample has 7,000 to 8,500 clones, 80% seen once. Germline V gene sequence: CDR1 SGHAT, CDR2 FQNNGV. V dropped 1 base and J dropped 1; count of bases not matched to a gene: 4. This CDR3 spans 16 amino acids. V usage is TRBV11-2 and J usage is TRBJ2-5, with TRBD2 identical over 9 bases. The biological material was taken from a patient who underwent chemoradiotherapy. The sequence came from a human donor with HPV-associated anogenital cancer. CDR3: CASSLAQRGAQETQYF. Written as DNA, the CDR3 is TGTGCCAGCAGCTTAGCCCAGCGGGGGGCCCAAGAGACCCAGTACTTC.